The rows below give T cell receptor beta chains drawn from one sample of a study of regulatory T cells in long-lasting Graves disease. TCRdb fed the multiplex PCR reads into MiXCR, producing one record per CDR3 protein. The sample has approximately 690,000 distinct CDR3 sequences; 30% are singletons. Sequences were derived from peripheral blood mononuclear cells (PBMCs), sampled when the disease was refractory, from a patient treated with antithyroid drugs. These receptors originate from a female donor with Graves disease. Each CDR3 is given with its conserved first and last residue. Each record gives: J gene, V gene, clone size, D gene, CDR3 protein, CDR3 DNA. The D gene is left open where the match is weak. Rows give clone size only sometimes, using once, few, many, or a class for an expanded clone.

TRBJ2-2	TRBV19	NA	NA	CASSILGGRAGELFF	TGTGCCAGTAGTATTCTTGGGGGAAGAGCCGGGGAGCTGTTTTTT
TRBJ1-5	TRBV19	few	TRBD1	CASSGTGAYNQPQHF	TGTGCCAGTAGCGGGACAGGGGCCTACAATCAGCCCCAGCATTTT
TRBJ1-1	TRBV7-9	NA	TRBD1	CASSTRTGRMNTEAFF	TGTGCCAGCAGCACGAGGACAGGGCGCATGAACACTGAAGCTTTCTTT
TRBJ2-7	TRBV7-6	NA	NA	CASSSYREPPYEQYF	TGTGCCAGCAGCTCCTACAGGGAACCCCCCTACGAGCAGTACTTC
TRBJ1-4	TRBV30	NA	NA	CAWSVLTNEKLFF	TGTGCCTGGAGTGTCCTAACCAATGAAAAACTGTTTTTT
TRBJ1-2	TRBV24-1	NA	NA	CATSDSGVGYTF	TGTGCCACCAGTGACTCGGGGGTCGGCTACACCTTC
TRBJ1-5	TRBV12-5	NA	NA	CASGLVQGGQPQHF	TGTGCTAGTGGTTTGGTACAAGGAGGTCAGCCCCAGCATTTT
TRBJ2-5	TRBV30	few	NA	CAWSVTGGGETQYF	TGTGCCTGGAGTGTTACAGGGGGGGGGGAGACCCAGTACTTC
TRBJ1-3	TRBV7-9	NA	NA	CASSPPGVSGNTIYF	TGTGCCAGCAGCCCCCCCGGGGTCTCTGGAAACACCATATATTTT
TRBJ1-2	TRBV29-1	few	NA	CSVGGYYGYTF	TGCAGCGTGGGAGGCTACTATGGCTACACCTTC
TRBJ2-5	TRBV9	NA	TRBD2	CASSVGPAGGQETQYF	TGTGCCAGCAGCGTAGGGCCAGCGGGAGGGCAAGAGACCCAGTACTTC
TRBJ2-1	TRBV29-1	once	NA	CSVEDDPSRGQFF	TGCAGCGTTGAAGATGACCCATCCCGGGGGCAGTTCTTC
TRBJ1-6	TRBV11-2	few	NA	CASMGRGPTLHF	TGTGCCAGCATGGGCAGGGGACCGACCCTCCACTTT
TRBJ1-1	TRBV11-3	NA	NA	CASSLGGDATEAFF	TGTGCCAGCAGCTTGGGGGGTGATGCCACTGAAGCTTTCTTT
TRBJ1-4	TRBV5-1	NA	NA	CASSRTGVPTNEKLFF	TGCGCCAGCAGCCGTACCGGGGTTCCAACTAATGAAAAACTGTTTTTT
TRBJ1-2	TRBV28	NA	TRBD1	CASSPDRVFYGYTF	TGTGCCAGCAGTCCCGACAGGGTTTTCTATGGCTACACCTTC
TRBJ2-2	TRBV19	few	NA	CASRESVNTGELFF	TGTGCCAGTAGGGAAAGCGTGAACACCGGGGAGCTGTTTTTT
TRBJ2-7	TRBV5-1	NA	TRBD1	CASSLGGGDEQYF	TGCGCCAGCAGCTTGGGAGGGGGCGACGAGCAGTACTTC
TRBJ2-5	TRBV11-2	few	NA	CASSLEAGQGETQYF	TGTGCCAGCAGCTTAGAGGCAGGTCAAGGGGAGACCCAGTACTTC
TRBJ2-2	TRBV12-3/TRBV12-4	few	NA	CASKQEIGGELFF	TGTGCCAGCAAACAGGAGATCGGCGGGGAGCTGTTTTTT